This T cell receptor beta chain stems from a study of T cells in Graves' hyperthyroidism and ophthalmopathy. Study information: Upon initial diagnosis and before any treatment, peripheral blood was collected.

Used for diagnoses were clinical symptoms, serum thyroxine and TRAb, thyroid ultrasound and orbital computed tomography. RNA transcripts were the template for amplifying TCR beta CDR3 regions. A set of HTBI primers served as the primers for a first-round RT-PCR of the TCR CDR3. TCRdb recomputed calls from the multiplex PCR reads with MiXCR, one row per CDR3 protein. This table holds approximately 520,000 distinct CDR3 sequences, around 20% found once. This clonotype has just a few counts. The CDR3 runs 16 residues. CDR1 is DFQATT and CDR2 is SNEGSKA in the germline V gene (reference sequence). J gave up 6 bases and V 2 bases, and 10 bases lay outside the gene matches.

This TCR came from a man younger than 35 with Graves' hyperthyroidism. V is TRBV20-1 and J is TRBJ2-2; 9 bases align to TRBD1. The sequencing sample was made of blood. The CDR3 sequence: CSARFLGQGVAGELFF. The CDR3 bases are TGCAGTGCTAGATTTCTGGGACAGGGAGTCGCCGGGGAGCTGTTTTTT.